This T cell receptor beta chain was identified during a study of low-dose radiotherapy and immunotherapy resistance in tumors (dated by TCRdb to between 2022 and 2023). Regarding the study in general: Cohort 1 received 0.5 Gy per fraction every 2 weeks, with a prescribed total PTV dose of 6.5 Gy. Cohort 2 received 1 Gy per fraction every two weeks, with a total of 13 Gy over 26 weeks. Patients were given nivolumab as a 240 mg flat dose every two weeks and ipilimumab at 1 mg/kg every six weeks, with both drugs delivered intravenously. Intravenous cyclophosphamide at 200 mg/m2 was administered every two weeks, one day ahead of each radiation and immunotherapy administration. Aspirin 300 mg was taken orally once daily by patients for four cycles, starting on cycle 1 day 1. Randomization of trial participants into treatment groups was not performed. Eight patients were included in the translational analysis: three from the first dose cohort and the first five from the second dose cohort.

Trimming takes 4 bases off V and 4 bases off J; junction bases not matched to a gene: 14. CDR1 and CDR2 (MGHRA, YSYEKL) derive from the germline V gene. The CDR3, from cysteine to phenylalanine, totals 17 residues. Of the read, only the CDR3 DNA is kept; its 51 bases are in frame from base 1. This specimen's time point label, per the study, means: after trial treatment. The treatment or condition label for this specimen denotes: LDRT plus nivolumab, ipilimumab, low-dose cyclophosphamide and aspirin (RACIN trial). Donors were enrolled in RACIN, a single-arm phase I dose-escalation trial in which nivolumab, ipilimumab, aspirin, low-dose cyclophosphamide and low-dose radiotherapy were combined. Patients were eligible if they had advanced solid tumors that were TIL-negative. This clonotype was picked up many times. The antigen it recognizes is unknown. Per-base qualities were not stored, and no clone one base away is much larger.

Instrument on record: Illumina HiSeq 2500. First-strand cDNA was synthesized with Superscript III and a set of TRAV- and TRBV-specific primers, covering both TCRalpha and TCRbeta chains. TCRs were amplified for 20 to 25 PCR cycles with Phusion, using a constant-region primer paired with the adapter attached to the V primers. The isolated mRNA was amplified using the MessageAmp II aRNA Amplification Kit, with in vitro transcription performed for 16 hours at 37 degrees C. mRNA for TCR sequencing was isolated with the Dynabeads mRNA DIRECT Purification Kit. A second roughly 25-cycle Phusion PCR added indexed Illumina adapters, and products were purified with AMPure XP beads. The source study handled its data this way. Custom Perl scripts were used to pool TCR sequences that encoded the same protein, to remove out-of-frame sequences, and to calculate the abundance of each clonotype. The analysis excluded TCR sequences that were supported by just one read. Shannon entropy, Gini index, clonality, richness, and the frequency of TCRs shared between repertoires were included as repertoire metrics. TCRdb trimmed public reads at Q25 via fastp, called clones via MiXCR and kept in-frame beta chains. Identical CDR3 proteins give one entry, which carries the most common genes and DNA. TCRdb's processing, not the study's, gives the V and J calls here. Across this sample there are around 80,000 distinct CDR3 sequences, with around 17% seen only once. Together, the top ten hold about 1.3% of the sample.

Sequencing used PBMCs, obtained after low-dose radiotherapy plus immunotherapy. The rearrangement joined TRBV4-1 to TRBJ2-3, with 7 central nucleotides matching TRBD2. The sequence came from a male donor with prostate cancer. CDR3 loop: CASSPSRGGPPADTQYF. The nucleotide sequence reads TGCGCCAGCAGCCCCAGCCGGGGAGGGCCTCCTGCAGATACGCAGTATTTT.